What follows is one T cell receptor beta chain and its context. Assay used: immunoSEQ multiplex PCR; TCRdb lists only in-frame clones, some missing. This table holds some 190,000 clones. This sample is drawn from a study of control samples from healthy donors and cancer patients. The V gene's germline CDR1 is PRHDT and CDR2 FYEKMQ (reference sequence). V lost 4 bases and J lost 6; bases outside the gene matches: 3. The CDR3 consists of 14 residues. The chain has TRBV13 and TRBJ1-6; 7 nucleotides line up with TRBD1. The receptor comes from a woman aged 25 to 39 in good health. The sequenced sample was blood. CDR3 region: CASSSRDSNSPLHF. CDR3 nucleotides: TGTGCCAGCAGCTCGCGGGACAGTAATTCACCCCTCCACTTT.